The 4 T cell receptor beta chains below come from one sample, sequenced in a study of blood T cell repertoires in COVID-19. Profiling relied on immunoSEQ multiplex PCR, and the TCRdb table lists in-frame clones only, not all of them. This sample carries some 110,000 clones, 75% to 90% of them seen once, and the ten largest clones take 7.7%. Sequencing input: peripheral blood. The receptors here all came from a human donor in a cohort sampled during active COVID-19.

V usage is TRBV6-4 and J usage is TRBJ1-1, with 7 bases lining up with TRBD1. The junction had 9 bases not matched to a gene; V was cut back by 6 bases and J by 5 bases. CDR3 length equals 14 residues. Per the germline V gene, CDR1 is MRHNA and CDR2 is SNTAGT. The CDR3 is CASREQGSETEAFF. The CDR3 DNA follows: TGTGCCAGCAGGGAACAGGGGTCGGAAACTGAAGCTTTCTTT.

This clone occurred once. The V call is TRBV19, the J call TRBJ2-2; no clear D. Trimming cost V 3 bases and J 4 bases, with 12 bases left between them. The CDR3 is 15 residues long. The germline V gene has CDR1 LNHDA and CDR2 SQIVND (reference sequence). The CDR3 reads CASSIQSRSTGELFF. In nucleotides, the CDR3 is TGTGCCAGTAGTATTCAAAGTAGAAGCACCGGGGAGCTGTTTTTT.

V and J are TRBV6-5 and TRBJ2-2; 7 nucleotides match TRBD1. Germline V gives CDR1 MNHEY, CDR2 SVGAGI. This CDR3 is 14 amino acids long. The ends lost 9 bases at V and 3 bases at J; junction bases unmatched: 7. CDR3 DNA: TGTGCCAGTGCCGGACAGGCGTACACCGGGGAGCTGTTTTTT. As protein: CASAGQAYTGELFF.

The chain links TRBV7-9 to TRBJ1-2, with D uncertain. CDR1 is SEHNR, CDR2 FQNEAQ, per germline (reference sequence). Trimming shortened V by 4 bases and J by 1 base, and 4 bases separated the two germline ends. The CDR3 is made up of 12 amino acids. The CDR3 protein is CASSSYNYGYTF. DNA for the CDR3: TGTGCCAGCAGCTCTTATAACTATGGCTACACCTTC. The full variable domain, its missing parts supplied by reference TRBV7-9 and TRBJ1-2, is DTGVSQNPRHKITKRGQNVTFRCDPISEHNRLYWYRQTLGQGPEFLTYFQNEAQLEKSRLLSDRFSAERPKGSFSTLEIQRTEQGDSAMYLCASSSYNYGYTFGSGTRLTVV.